Listed below are T cell receptor beta chains from one sample, sequenced in a study of cytomegalovirus exposure and HLA in healthy donors. Generated by immunoSEQ multiplex PCR, the TCRdb table keeps only in-frame clones and is missing some. The profile shows around 260,000 clones, 80% of them singletons. Sequencing used PBMCs. The receptors stem from a girl between 2 and 10 years old in good health and CMV-seronegative. Both conserved end residues are part of each CDR3. Each record gives: clone size, D gene, V gene, J gene, CDR3 DNA, CDR3 protein. D genes are given only for firm matches. Part of the rows lack a size; the others show once, few, many or a class for expanded clones.

>few|TRBD1|TRBV2|TRBJ2-1
TGTGCCAGCAGGGGACAGGGATGGTACAATGAGCAGTTCTTC
CASRGQGWYNEQFF
>once|.|TRBV4-2|TRBJ2-1
TGTGCCAGCAGCCAAGAGTCTTTCGGGTCAAAGGTTATCAATGAGCAGTTCTTC
CASSQESFGSKVINEQFF
>.|.|TRBV2|TRBJ1-3
TGTGCCAGCACACGATACCGGGACTCTGGAAACACCATATATTTT
CASTRYRDSGNTIYF
>.|.|TRBV6-6|TRBJ2-1
TGTGCCAGCCTAGCCGCTCGAGGTGAGCAGTTCTTC
CASLAARGEQFF
>.|TRBD1|TRBV29-1|TRBJ2-5
TGCAGCGTTGAGGACAGGGGAGGACAAGAGACCCAGTACTTC
CSVEDRGGQETQYF
>.|TRBD1|TRBV27|TRBJ2-5
TGTGCCAGCAGTTTAATCAGGGGGCAAGAGACCCAGTACTTC
CASSLIRGQETQYF
>.|.|TRBV13|TRBJ1-5
TGTGCCAGCAGCTTAGGCCTCGGCAATCAGCCCCAGCATTTT
CASSLGLGNQPQHF
>.|TRBD1|TRBV4-1|TRBJ1-2
TGCGCCAGCAGCCAAGTCTTTAGACAGGGGGATGGCTACACCTTC
CASSQVFRQGDGYTF
>few|TRBD2|TRBV28|TRBJ2-1
TGTGCCAGCAGTTTAAGTGGGACTAGCGGGAGAAATGAGCAGTTCTTC
CASSLSGTSGRNEQFF
>few|.|TRBV30|TRBJ2-7
TGTGCCTGGAGTGTTCGAATCGGATGGAGAAGTTACGAGCAGTACTTC
CAWSVRIGWRSYEQYF
>.|TRBD1|TRBV19|TRBJ1-1
TGTGCCAGTAGCCATCAGGGGGCGGGCGCTGAAGCTTTCTTT
CASSHQGAGAEAFF
>.|.|TRBV2|TRBJ2-7
TGTGCCAGCAATCCTAAGACTTACTACTACGAGCAGTACTTC
CASNPKTYYYEQYF
>once|.|TRBV28|TRBJ1-1
TGTGCCAGCAGGCAAACAGGAATGAACACTGAAGCTTTCTTT
CASRQTGMNTEAFF
>.|.|TRBV5-5|TRBJ2-7
TGTGCCAGCAGCTTGGTACGGGTCGCGTACGAGCAGTACTTC
CASSLVRVAYEQYF
>.|.|TRBV28|TRBJ1-2
TGTGCCAGCAGTTCGTCAGGGGCGCGATACTATGGCTACACCTTC
CASSSSGARYYGYTF